A selection of T cell receptor beta chains follows, all from one sample in a study of blood T cell repertoires in COVID-19. The table came from immunoSEQ multiplex PCR; TCRdb's copy has only in-frame clones and leaves some out. Counted here are tens of thousands of clones, 82% occurring once; the ten biggest clones make up under 20%. Sequenced input: peripheral blood. The receptors shown here come from a human donor in a cohort sampled during active COVID-19. The CDR3 runs from the conserved cysteine through the conserved F or W. Each record gives: J gene, V gene, clone size, D gene, CDR3 protein, CDR3 DNA. The D gene is left open where the match is weak. Where a row states a size, it is once, few, many or the class of an expanded clone; other rows omit it.

j_call: TRBJ2-7
v_call: TRBV11-2
clone_size: .
d_call: TRBD2
cdr3_aa: CASSLEPGRDEQYF
cdr3_nt: TGTGCCAGCAGCTTAGAACCGGGGAGGGATGAGCAGTACTTC

j_call: TRBJ1-5
v_call: TRBV5-1
clone_size: few
d_call: .
cdr3_aa: CASQPGRQGLYSNQPQHF
cdr3_nt: TGCGCCAGCCAACCTGGTAGGCAGGGACTATATAGCAATCAGCCCCAGCATTTT

j_call: TRBJ2-7
v_call: TRBV21-1
clone_size: .
d_call: .
cdr3_aa: CASSKEGSSPYEQYF
cdr3_nt: TGTGCCAGCAGCAAAGAAGGTAGCAGCCCTTACGAGCAGTACTTC

j_call: TRBJ2-5
v_call: TRBV7-9
clone_size: once
d_call: TRBD1
cdr3_aa: CASSWGTEETQYF
cdr3_nt: TGTGCCAGCAGCTGGGGGACAGAAGAGACCCAGTACTTC

j_call: TRBJ2-7
v_call: TRBV15
clone_size: .
d_call: TRBD2
cdr3_aa: CATSRDRGGDEQYF
cdr3_nt: TGTGCCACCAGCAGAGATCGTGGGGGGGACGAGCAGTACTTC

j_call: TRBJ2-7
v_call: TRBV5-1
clone_size: .
d_call: .
cdr3_aa: CASSLDGGDYEQYF
cdr3_nt: TGCGCCAGCAGCTTGGACGGGGGAGATTACGAGCAGTACTTC

j_call: TRBJ1-3
v_call: TRBV28
clone_size: .
d_call: TRBD1
cdr3_aa: CAVLGQLSGNTIYF
cdr3_nt: TGTGCCGTGTTGGGACAGCTCTCTGGAAACACCATATATTTT

j_call: TRBJ1-4
v_call: TRBV27
clone_size: .
d_call: .
cdr3_aa: CASSQIDLRSEKLFF
cdr3_nt: TGTGCCAGCAGTCAGATTGACTTACGGAGTGAAAAACTGTTTTTT

j_call: TRBJ2-7
v_call: TRBV6-2/TRBV6-3
clone_size: .
d_call: .
cdr3_aa: CASSYSGTSNYEQYF
cdr3_nt: TGTGCCAGCAGTTACTCCGGGACTTCCAACTACGAGCAGTACTTC

j_call: TRBJ1-4
v_call: TRBV6-1
clone_size: .
d_call: .
cdr3_aa: CASSEVPGGREKLFF
cdr3_nt: TGTGCCAGCAGTGAAGTTCCGGGGGGCAGGGAAAAACTGTTTTTT

j_call: TRBJ1-2
v_call: TRBV5-1
clone_size: .
d_call: TRBD1
cdr3_aa: CASSLDRGDYGYTF
cdr3_nt: TGCGCCAGCAGCTTGGACAGGGGGGACTATGGCTACACCTTC